Below, 27 T cell receptor beta chains from the same sample are listed, as sequenced in a study of blood T cells in healthy people across ages. Through a sample-barcoded 5' primer and a J-beta primer mix, a second PCR was run for 7 to 11 cycles. TCRdb recomputed calls from the 5' RACE reads with MiXCR, one row per CDR3 protein. The profile shows about a million distinct CDR3 sequences, less than 45% of them singletons. Sequenced sample: blood. Receptor source: a man aged 18 to 29 in good health.

This clonotype turned up a few times. The chain combines TRBV9 with TRBJ2-3; TRBD1 or TRBD2 may be the D gene (5 bases each). There are 15 residues in the CDR3. V was trimmed by 4 bases and J by 6 bases, leaving 18 bases between them. Germline CDR1 SGDLS, CDR2 YYNGEE. The CDR3 loop is CASSPRHLEGDTQYF. The CDR3 DNA sequence: TGTGCCAGCAGCCCCCGACATTTAGAGGGGGATACGCAGTATTTT.

The V gene is TRBV29-1, the J gene TRBJ2-5; the D gene is possibly TRBD1 (6 bases). V lost 7 bases and J 11 bases, leaving 26 bases between the germline ends. Per the germline V gene, CDR1 is SQVTM and CDR2 is ANQGSEA. CDR3 length: 14 residues. CDR3 in DNA: TGCAGCGCCCAGCCAGGGGATTACGCGGATGAGCAGTACTTC. It translates to CSAQPGDYADEQYF.

This chain connects TRBV6-2 or TRBV6-3 to TRBJ2-4; D may be TRBD1 or TRBD2 (5 bases each). Germline CDR1 MNHEY, CDR2 SVGEGT. The CDR3 sequence is 17 residues long. The V and J ends lost 7 bases and 4 bases respectively, with 23 bases between them. Here the CDR3 reads CASNPGGEGRPKNIQYF. CDR3 coding DNA: TGTGCCAGCAACCCTGGGGGTGAGGGACGCCCAAAAAACATTCAGTACTTC.

This chain joins TRBV9 and TRBJ2-4; 8 bases match TRBD2. Per the germline V gene, CDR1 is SGDLS and CDR2 is YYNGEE. Germline trimming cut 0 bases from V and 3 bases from J; bases unmatched to any gene: 5. The CDR3 runs 16 residues. CDR3 region: CASSVGGGTGKNIQYF. CDR3 coding DNA: TGTGCCAGCAGCGTAGGCGGGGGGACGGGCAAAAACATTCAGTACTTC.

The chain uses TRBV6-5 and TRBJ2-3; possibly TRBD2 for D (7 bases). CDR1 and CDR2 from the germline V gene are MNHEY and SVGAGI. This CDR3 spans 18 amino acids. Deletions cut 2 bases from V and 0 bases from J, with 18 bases between. The CDR3 DNA reads TGTGCCAGCAGTTACGCCCGGGGAGGGGGGTTTAGCACAGATACGCAGTATTTT. Translated, it gives CASSYARGGGFSTDTQYF.

J is TRBJ2-3 and V is TRBV5-1; 12 positions match TRBD2. With V trimmed by 0 bases and J by 6 bases, 8 bases remained unmatched. Germline CDR1 is SGHRS and CDR2 is YFSETQ. The CDR3 is made up of 17 amino acids. DNA for the CDR3: TGCGCCAGCAGCTTGGAGTCTAGCGGGGGGGGATTGGATACGCAGTATTTT. As protein: CASSLESSGGGLDTQYF.

The rearrangement joins TRBV20-1 to TRBJ2-2; D is possibly TRBD2 (5 bases). The CDR3 consists of 15 residues. Trimming removed 5 bases from V and 5 bases from J, with 18 bases in between. The germline V gene encodes CDR1 DFQATT and CDR2 SNEGSKA (reference sequence). DNA of the CDR3: TGCAGTGCTGGTCTTCCTAGCCTCTCGACCGGGGAGCTGTTTTTT. Translated, it gives CSAGLPSLSTGELFF.

The gene calls are TRBV13 and TRBJ2-6, with no clear D. The V gene lost 5 bases and the J gene lost 4 bases, with 12 bases spanning the gap. This CDR3 is built from 15 residues. CDR1 and CDR2 from the germline V gene are PRHDT and FYEKMQ (reference sequence). CDR3 sequence (DNA): TGTGCCAGCAGCGCCTATAGCTACGGGGCCAACGTCCTGACTTTC. Encoded protein: CASSAYSYGANVLTF.

This chain uses TRBV4-1 with TRBJ1-2; possibly TRBD1 for D (6 bases). The CDR3 length is 16 residues. CDR1 and CDR2 from the germline V gene are MGHRA and YSYEKL. V lost 5 bases, J lost 2 bases, and 18 bases lay in between. DNA of the CDR3: TGCGCCAGCAGCAAAGGACCACGGGGGCGGAACTATGGCTACACCTTC. This gives the protein CASSKGPRGRNYGYTF.

This clonotype was seen a handful of times. This chain connects TRBV10-3 to TRBJ1-5; 8 bases match TRBD1. With V trimmed by 4 bases and J by 7 bases, 15 bases remained unmatched. The germline V gene encodes CDR1 ENHRY and CDR2 SYGVKD. CDR3 length equals 17 residues. This CDR3 reads CAISGTGPGQDGQPQHF. CDR3 nucleotide sequence: TGTGCCATCAGTGGGACAGGGCCTGGGCAAGATGGGCAGCCCCAGCATTTT.

This rearrangement joins TRBV19 to TRBJ2-1; D is undetermined. The CDR3 runs 15 residues. Germline-derived CDR1 and CDR2 are LNHDA and SQIVND (reference sequence). V dropped 7 bases and J dropped 0 bases, with 13 bases sitting between them. CDR3: CASTRKLSSYNEQFF. The CDR3 DNA follows: TGTGCCAGTACCCGGAAGCTGAGCTCCTACAATGAGCAGTTCTTC.

In this sample, this clonotype turned up a few times. V gene TRBV7-9 combines with J gene TRBJ1-4; D perhaps matches TRBD1 (6 bases). With 5 bases removed from V and 6 bases from J, the gap between germline ends came to 28 bases. Germline V lookup: CDR1 SEHNR, CDR2 FQNEAQ (reference sequence). This CDR3 is 19 amino acids long. The CDR3 loop reads CASSPPLTDVWGQDEKLFF. In nucleotides, the CDR3 is TGTGCCAGCAGCCCCCCCCTGACTGATGTATGGGGGCAGGATGAAAAACTGTTTTTT.

The rearrangement uses TRBV12-3 or TRBV12-4 and TRBJ1-1; D is unresolved. Trimming stripped 1 base from V and 5 bases from J, with 11 bases between. This CDR3 has 14 residues. The CDR3 DNA reads as TGTGCCAGCAGTTTAGTTTGGGGAGGGACTGAAGCTTTCTTT. Its protein is CASSLVWGGTEAFF.

This clonotype was seen a few times. This rearrangement joins TRBV6-6 to TRBJ1-5; D uncertain. The V end was cut by 1 base, the J end by 0 bases, with 13 bases between. This CDR3 has 17 residues. Germline V gene lookup returns CDR1 MNHNY and CDR2 SVGAGI (reference sequence). The CDR3 reads CASSYYSKVYSNQPQHF. CDR3 DNA sequence: TGTGCCAGCAGTTACTATAGCAAGGTTTATAGCAATCAGCCCCAGCATTTT.

V is TRBV11-2 and J is TRBJ1-1; tentatively, D is TRBD1 (5 bases). The CDR3 is made up of 12 amino acids. Trimming removed 1 base from V and 8 bases from J, with 8 bases in between. From germline, CDR1 is SGHAT and CDR2 FQNNGV. CDR3 DNA: TGTGCCAGCAGCTTAGCGACAGCCGAAGCTTTCTTT. Translated, it gives CASSLATAEAFF. The entire variable domain, with the rest obtained from reference TRBV11-2 and TRBJ1-1, is as follows: EAGVAQSPRYKIIEKRQSVAFWCNPISGHATLYWYQQILGQGPKLLIQFQNNGVVDDSQLPKDRFSAERLKGVDSTLKIQPAKLEDSAVYLCASSLATAEAFFGQGTRLTVV.

The DNA of the CDR3 is TGCGCCAGCAGCTTGGAGCGAGACTACAGGGGGCGAGACAGCTACACCTTC. Amino acids: CASSLERDYRGRDSYTF. This sequence joins TRBV5-1 and TRBJ1-2; 9 bases are a match to TRBD1. Germline CDR1 and CDR2: SGHRS and YFSETQ. V shed 0 bases, J shed 9 bases, and the junction held 15 bases outside the gene matches. The CDR3 sequence is 17 residues long. Together with reference TRBV5-1 and TRBJ1-2, the CDR3 gives the full variable domain: KAGVTQTPRYLIKTRGQQVTLSCSPISGHRSVSWYQQTPGQGLQFLFEYFSETQRNKGNFPGRFSGRQFSNSRSEMNVSTLELGDSALYLCASSLERDYRGRDSYTFGSGTRLTVV.

J is TRBJ2-5 and V is TRBV7-2; 9 bases agree with TRBD1. The J call may be incorrect, as the DNA end agrees better with TRBJ2-7. The CDR3 is made up of 16 amino acids. CDR1 SGHTA and CDR2 FQGNSA come from the germline V gene. The CDR3 spells CASSWKSLGQGYEQYF. The CDR3 DNA is TGTGCCAGCAGCTGGAAGAGTCTGGGACAGGGTTACGAGCAGTACTTC.

This rearrangement joins TRBV20-1 to TRBJ1-5; weak D call: TRBD1 (5 bases). Deletions cut 6 bases from V and 0 bases from J, with 12 bases between. CDR3 length equals 14 residues. Germline lookup yields CDR1 DFQATT and CDR2 SNEGSKA (reference sequence). CDR3 sequence reads: CSAEQENSNQPQHF. CDR3 DNA: TGCAGTGCGGAACAGGAGAATAGCAATCAGCCCCAGCATTTT.

This clonotype was counted only a few times. V usage is TRBV4-3 and J usage is TRBJ1-2; a possible D gene is TRBD1 (5 bases). V was trimmed by 0 bases and J by 0 bases, leaving 17 bases between them. This CDR3 contains 18 residues. CDR1 LGHNA and CDR2 YSLEER come from the germline V gene. CDR3 sequence: CASSQDQGALPPNYGYTF. CDR3 in DNA: TGCGCCAGCAGCCAAGATCAGGGAGCTTTACCTCCTAACTATGGCTACACCTTC.

This clonotype has ten or more counts. The V call is TRBV4-3, the J call TRBJ1-2; TRBD1 is a possible D gene (6 bases). V was pared by 3 bases and J by 4 bases, with 9 bases between. The CDR3 has 13 amino acids. Looked up from germline, CDR1 is LGHNA and CDR2 is YSLEER. The CDR3 DNA is TGCGCCAGCAGCCAGGGACACCTCTATGGCTACACCTTC. Amino acids: CASSQGHLYGYTF.

The rearrangement links TRBV6-6 to TRBJ2-3, with D perhaps matching TRBD1 (6 bases). The length of the CDR3 is 14 residues. The germline gives CDR1 MNHNY, CDR2 SVGAGI (reference sequence). V gave up 11 bases and J gave up 3 bases, with 18 bases separating them. The CDR3 sequence is CAGSVGGATDTQYF. The CDR3 DNA reads TGTGCCGGCTCCGTTGGGGGCGCAACAGATACGCAGTATTTT.

The table lists this clonotype with many counts. The J gene is TRBJ1-1, the V gene TRBV15; D is perhaps TRBD1 (5 bases). CDR1 is LNHNV and CDR2 is YYDKDF in the germline V gene (reference sequence). V dropped 3 bases and J dropped 1 base, with 9 bases sitting between them. The CDR3 covers 14 residues. The CDR3 region is CATSSGTGNTEAFF. The DNA for the CDR3 is TGTGCCACCAGCAGTGGTACAGGGAACACTGAAGCTTTCTTT.

The V and J genes are TRBV20-1 and TRBJ2-5; TRBD2 matches 8 bases. Germline CDR1 reads DFQATT; CDR2 reads SNEGSKA (reference sequence). The CDR3 extends over 12 amino acids. After removal of 8 bases from V and 4 bases from J, the junction contained 6 bases not matched to a gene. In nucleotides, the CDR3 is TGCAGTCCAGTAGCGGGGAGAGAGACCCAGTACTTC. The encoded protein is CSPVAGRETQYF.

The V gene is TRBV6-5, the J gene TRBJ1-6, with 10 nucleotides matching TRBD1. This CDR3 has 20 residues. Germline CDR1 is MNHEY and CDR2 is SVGAGI. Losses at the gene ends were 2 bases for V and 8 bases for J; bases not matched to a gene: 18. The CDR3: CASSYVTGTGAFQAHSPLHF. Written as DNA, the CDR3 is TGTGCCAGCAGTTACGTGACCGGGACAGGGGCTTTTCAGGCCCATTCACCCCTCCACTTT.

The chain joins TRBV29-1 to TRBJ2-7; D tentatively fits TRBD1 or TRBD2 (5 bases each). Between the trimmed V and J ends, which lost 0 bases and 6 bases, there was a span of 18 bases. This CDR3 is built from 15 residues. CDR1 and CDR2 (germline): SQVTM, ANQGSEA. The CDR3 bases are TGCAGCGTTGAAGATCTCAGCAGGGCGGGTAGCGAGCAGTACTTC. Amino acids: CSVEDLSRAGSEQYF.

The chain links TRBV20-1 to TRBJ2-1, with 11 bases aligning to TRBD2. In germline, CDR1 is DFQATT, CDR2 SNEGSKA (reference sequence). This CDR3 is built from 15 residues. With V trimmed by 5 bases and J by 10 bases, 13 bases remained unmatched. In nucleotides, the CDR3 is TGCAGTGCTTCAGCCACTAGCGGGGGCCGAGGGGAGCAGTTCTTC. Its translation is CSASATSGGRGEQFF.

The V gene is TRBV6-1, the J gene TRBJ2-3; D might be TRBD2 (5 bases). This CDR3 spans 16 amino acids. In germline, CDR1 is MNHNS, CDR2 SASEGT. V was clipped by 8 bases and J by 0 bases, with 18 bases between them. CDR3 sequence reads: CASGVSGRGSTDTQYF. In DNA, the CDR3 is TGTGCCAGCGGGGTGTCGGGTCGGGGAAGCACAGATACGCAGTATTTT.